Following are 27 T cell receptor beta chains from one sample sequenced in a study of blood T cell repertoires in COVID-19. Sequencing used immunoSEQ multiplex PCR; TCRdb keeps in-frame clones, though not all of them. The sample has a few hundred thousand clones; 80% to 90% are singletons. The sequenced sample was PBMCs or T cells enriched from blood (not recorded which). The receptors stem from a woman aged 45-65 years who had recovered from COVID-19.

The J gene is TRBJ1-1, the V gene TRBV18; TRBD1 aligns across 10 bases. Germline-derived CDR1 and CDR2 are KGHSH and LQKENI. CDR3 length: 15 amino acids. J gave up 4 bases and V 3 bases, and 5 bases lay outside the gene matches. The CDR3 DNA reads as TGTGCCAGCTCACCCGGGACAGGGGCGGTCACTGAAGCTTTCTTT. It specifies CASSPGTGAVTEAFF. Together with reference TRBV18 and TRBJ1-1, the CDR3 gives the full variable domain: NAGVMQNPRHLVRRRGQEARLRCSPMKGHSHVYWYRQLPEEGLKFMVYLQKENIIDESGMPKERFSAEFPKEGPSILRIQQVVRGDSAAYFCASSPGTGAVTEAFFGQGTRLTVV.

The CDR3 sequence is CASSFGPDTQYF. The CDR3 coding sequence is TGTGCCAGCAGCTTCGGTCCAGATACGCAGTATTTT. J is TRBJ2-3 and V is TRBV7-2; D gene ambiguous. Between the trimmed V and J ends, which lost 3 bases and 4 bases, there was a span of 5 bases. The V gene's germline CDR1 is SGHTA and CDR2 FQGNSA. This CDR3 contains 12 residues.

The chain joins TRBV2 to TRBJ2-2, with 7 bases matching TRBD2. V gave up 5 bases and J gave up 2 bases; unmatched junction bases: 5. The germline V gene encodes CDR1 SNHLY and CDR2 FYNNEI. The CDR3 is made up of 15 amino acids. Written as DNA, the CDR3 is TGTGCCAGCAGTCCTTCGACTAGCAACACCGGGGAGCTGTTTTTT. It is translated as CASSPSTSNTGELFF. Combining the CDR3 with reference TRBV2 and TRBJ2-2 gives the whole variable domain EPEVTQTPSHQVTQMGQEVILRCVPISNHLYFYWYRQILGQKVEFLVSFYNNEISEKSEIFDDQFSVERPDGSNFTLKIRSTKLEDSAMYFCASSPSTSNTGELFFGEGSRLTVL.

This chain uses TRBV19 with TRBJ1-1; TRBD1 is a possible D gene (5 bases). The V gene's germline CDR1 is LNHDA and CDR2 SQIVND (reference sequence). The V end lost 4 bases, the J end lost 3 bases, and 9 bases lay between the germline ends. This CDR3 contains 13 residues. This CDR3 reads CASSNQGHTEAFF. DNA of the CDR3: TGTGCCAGTAGTAATCAGGGTCACACTGAAGCTTTCTTT. The full variable domain, completed using reference TRBV19 and TRBJ1-1, is DGGITQSPKYLFRKEGQNVTLSCEQNLNHDAMYWYRQDPGQGLRLIYYSQIVNDFQKGDIAEGYSVSREKKESFPLTVTSAQKNPTAFYLCASSNQGHTEAFFGQGTRLTVV.

This rearrangement joins TRBV12-3 or TRBV12-4 to TRBJ1-4, with D possibly matching TRBD1 (5 bases). Trimming pared 8 bases from V and 7 bases from J, leaving 14 bases between. The CDR3 extends over 13 amino acids. The CDR3, as DNA: TGTGCCAGCGTAGGGGTAACGGGTGAAAAACTGTTTTTT. Its protein product is CASVGVTGEKLFF.

V gene TRBV7-8 combines with J gene TRBJ2-3; 8 bases align to TRBD1. The V and J ends lost 1 base and 3 bases, in that order; junction bases with no gene match: 9. Looked up from germline, CDR1 is SGHVS and CDR2 is FQNEAQ. The CDR3 loop spans 17 amino acids. CDR3: CASSLDTGTGLTDTQYF. CDR3 nucleotides: TGTGCCAGCAGCTTAGATACCGGGACAGGCCTTACAGATACGCAGTATTTT.

The chain combines TRBV18 with TRBJ1-5, with D unclear. Germline CDR1 KGHSH, CDR2 LQKENI. Trimming took off 2 bases at V and 1 base at J, with 9 bases between the two ends. The CDR3 is made up of 15 amino acids. The CDR3 DNA sequence: TGTGCCAGCTCACCAGGTTCTATCAGCAATCAGCCCCAGCATTTT. Translation gives CASSPGSISNQPQHF. Supplemented by reference TRBV18 and TRBJ1-5, the full variable domain reads NAGVMQNPRHLVRRRGQEARLRCSPMKGHSHVYWYRQLPEEGLKFMVYLQKENIIDESGMPKERFSAEFPKEGPSILRIQQVVRGDSAAYFCASSPGSISNQPQHFGDGTRLSIL.

The rearrangement links TRBV3-1 (or the pseudogene TRBV3-2) to TRBJ1-2; TRBD1 agrees at 7 bases. The CDR3 is 12 residues long. V gave up 5 bases and J gave up 6 bases; unmatched junction bases: 3. Germline-derived CDR1 and CDR2 are LGHDT and YNNKEL (reference sequence). CDR3 nucleotides: TGTGCCAGCAGCTGGACAGGCCATGGCTACACCTTC. This codes for CASSWTGHGYTF.

As DNA, the CDR3 is TGTGCCAGCAGTCTGGAGGAGGGGCAGCCCCAGCATTTT. Translating it yields CASSLEEGQPQHF. The chain has TRBV12-3 or TRBV12-4 and TRBJ1-5, with D possibly being TRBD1 (5 bases). The CDR3 is 13 residues long. Trimming pared 5 bases from V and 7 bases from J, leaving 12 bases between.

The V gene is TRBV6-5, the J gene TRBJ2-1, with 8 bases fitting TRBD1. The CDR3 covers 16 residues. After removal of 6 bases from V and 1 base from J, the junction contained 8 bases not matched to a gene. CDR1 and CDR2 from the germline V gene are MNHEY and SVGAGI. The CDR3, as DNA: TGTGCCAGCAGCTACGGAGGGACAGGATCCTACAATGAGCAGTTCTTC. Translated, it gives CASSYGGTGSYNEQFF.

J is TRBJ1-1 and V is TRBV18; 8 bases are a match to TRBD1. V was pared by 6 bases and J by 6 bases, with 18 bases of the junction left unmatched. Germline CDR1 and CDR2: KGHSH and LQKENI. This CDR3 region has 17 residues. The CDR3 region is CASSNSGGVLLLAEAFF. CDR3 coding DNA: TGTGCCAGCTCCAACTCAGGGGGCGTTTTGTTGTTGGCTGAAGCTTTCTTT.

This sequence joins TRBV6-5 and TRBJ1-1; TRBD1 might be the D (5 bases). Germline V lookup: CDR1 MNHEY, CDR2 SVGAGI. Deletions cut 6 bases from V and 1 base from J, with 12 bases between. CDR3 size: 14 residues. The CDR3 is CASRFHRKNTEAFF. The CDR3 bases are TGTGCCAGCAGATTTCACAGGAAGAACACTGAAGCTTTCTTT.

This chain links TRBV5-1 with TRBJ1-5; D is possibly TRBD1 (6 bases). The germline V and J ends were trimmed by 1 base and 6 bases, with 14 bases remaining between them. CDR3 length: 15 residues. CDR1 and CDR2 from the germline V gene are SGHRS and YFSETQ. CDR3 sequence (DNA): TGCGCCAGCAGCTTGTTTTCAGGGGAGGGTCAGCCCCAGCATTTT. Its translation is CASSLFSGEGQPQHF.

V usage is TRBV21-1 and J usage is TRBJ2-7; the tabulated D call, TRBD2, remains unverified against the DNA. TRBV21-1 is marked as a pseudogene. The CDR3 is 15 amino acids. CDR3 bases: TGTGCCAGCACCCCACTAGCGGGCGATACCTACGAGCAGTACTTC. As protein: CASTPLAGDTYEQYF.

This clone was counted a few times. This sequence joins TRBV18 and TRBJ1-6; 7 bases are a match to TRBD1. This CDR3 has 15 residues. Trimming cost V 2 bases and J 7 bases; bases outside gene matches: 5. Per germline, CDR1 KGHSH and CDR2 LQKENI. The CDR3: CASSPLQGKNSPLHF. Here the CDR3 DNA reads TGTGCCAGCTCACCATTACAGGGGAAGAATTCACCCCTCCACTTT.

This rearrangement joins TRBV5-4 to TRBJ2-1; 8 nucleotides match TRBD1. From germline, CDR1 is SGHNT and CDR2 YYREEE (reference sequence). J lost 6 bases, V lost 3 bases, and 5 bases had no gene match. The CDR3 has 14 residues. The DNA of the CDR3 is TGTGCCAGCAGCTGGCAGGGGGCGGGCAATGAGCAGTTCTTC. This codes for CASSWQGAGNEQFF.

This sequence joins TRBV19 and TRBJ2-7; the D gene is possibly TRBD1 (5 bases). Between the trimmed V and J ends, which lost 6 bases and 4 bases, there was a span of 13 bases. CDR3 size: 13 residues. From germline, CDR1 is LNHDA and CDR2 SQIVND (reference sequence). The CDR3 DNA is TGTGCCAGTAGAGGCAGGGCTTCATACGAGCAGTACTTC. Its translation: CASRGRASYEQYF. Full variable domain (remainder filled in from reference TRBV19 and TRBJ2-7): DGGITQSPKYLFRKEGQNVTLSCEQNLNHDAMYWYRQDPGQGLRLIYYSQIVNDFQKGDIAEGYSVSREKKESFPLTVTSAQKNPTAFYLCASRGRASYEQYFGPGTRLTVT.

The V gene is TRBV29-1, the J gene TRBJ1-2, with 9 bases aligning to TRBD1. The trim removed 5 bases at V and 8 bases at J, leaving 12 bases unmatched. The germline gives CDR1 SQVTM, CDR2 ANQGSEA. This CDR3 is 14 amino acids long. CDR3 in DNA: TGCAGCGTTAGATCCGGGACAGGGCAGTACGGCTACACCTTC. Translation: CSVRSGTGQYGYTF. Variable domain in full (rest from reference TRBV29-1 and TRBJ1-2): SAVISQKPSRDICQRGTSLTIQCQVDSQVTMMFWYRQQPGQSLTLIATANQGSEATYESGFVIDKFPISRPNLTFSTLTVSNMSPEDSSIYLCSVRSGTGQYGYTFGSGTRLTVV.

The chain combines TRBV2 with TRBJ1-4; possibly TRBD1 for D (5 bases). Trimming cost V 7 bases and J 7 bases, with 19 bases left between them. The germline V gene encodes CDR1 SNHLY and CDR2 FYNNEI. The CDR3 totals 15 residues. The CDR3 nucleotides read TGTGCCAGCAAACAGGCAGGGATCTACAGTGAAAAACTGTTTTTT. Its protein product is CASKQAGIYSEKLFF.

This chain connects TRBV5-1 to TRBJ2-1; 7 bases match TRBD2. CDR1 is SGHRS, CDR2 YFSETQ, per germline. V shed 5 bases, J shed 3 bases, and the junction held 11 bases outside the gene matches. CDR3 length: 16 residues. The CDR3 loop is CASRRVAGEHYNEQFF. In nucleotides, the CDR3 is TGCGCCAGCAGGCGGGTGGCGGGAGAGCACTACAATGAGCAGTTCTTC.

A single count supports this clone. The chain recombines TRBV5-8 with TRBJ1-5, with D uncertain. Trimming stripped 1 base from V and 9 bases from J, with 11 bases between. The germline gives CDR1 SGHTS, CDR2 YDEGEE. The length of the CDR3 is 13 residues. The CDR3 protein is CASSLTALRPQHF. The CDR3 coding sequence is TGTGCCAGCAGCTTGACAGCCCTTCGGCCCCAGCATTTT.

The chain joins TRBV6-4 to TRBJ2-2; the match to TRBD1 covers 9 bases. The trim removed 6 bases at V and 4 bases at J, leaving 6 bases unmatched. Germline assignment: CDR1 MRHNA and CDR2 SNTAGT. The CDR3 runs to 15 residues. The CDR3, as DNA: TGTGCCAGCAGACCACAGGGGGCTTCCACCGGGGAGCTGTTTTTT. As protein: CASRPQGASTGELFF.

The V gene is TRBV28, the J gene TRBJ2-2; 9 positions agree with TRBD1. Germline V gene lookup returns CDR1 MDHEN and CDR2 SYDVKM. The V gene end was trimmed by 7 bases and the J gene end by 8 bases; junction bases not matched to a gene: 14. CDR3 size: 16 residues. CDR3 in amino acids: CASTTEGTGLFGELFF. The CDR3 bases are TGTGCCAGCACCACCGAGGGGACAGGGCTTTTTGGGGAGCTGTTTTTT.

There are a few counts of this clone. J is TRBJ2-2 and V is TRBV27, with 7 bases identical to TRBD2. Germline CDR1 MNHEY, CDR2 SMNVEV (reference sequence). The CDR3 runs to 14 residues. V lost 4 bases, J lost 5 bases, and 4 bases stayed unmatched. In nucleotides, the CDR3 is TGTGCCAGCAGTTCGTGGGGGGGTACCGGGGAGCTGTTTTTT. This sequence encodes CASSSWGGTGELFF.

This sequence joins TRBV3-1 (or the pseudogene TRBV3-2) and TRBJ2-2; TRBD2 matches 7 bases. The V and J ends lost 2 bases and 4 bases, in that order; junction bases with no gene match: 4. The CDR3 loop spans 15 amino acids. CDR1 is LGHDT and CDR2 is YNNKEL in the germline V gene (reference sequence). In DNA form, the CDR3 reads TGTGCCAGCAGCCAAACCCCGGGAGGCACCGGGGAGCTGTTTTTT. It translates to CASSQTPGGTGELFF.

J is TRBJ1-2 and V is TRBV25-1; TRBD1 is a possible D gene (6 bases). CDR1 is MGHDK, CDR2 SYGVNS, per germline. This CDR3 has 15 residues. V was shortened by 2 bases and J by 7 bases, with 17 bases between the two germline ends. CDR3 DNA: TGTGCCAGCAGTGAAAATACAGGGCAAAGTGGTGGCTACACCTTC. Residues: CASSENTGQSGGYTF.

The V gene is TRBV28, the J gene TRBJ2-1; 13 nucleotides agree with TRBD2. Germline V CDR1 and CDR2: MDHEN, SYDVKM. The J segment lost 9 bases and the V segment lost 5 bases, leaving 10 bases of the junction unmatched. This CDR3 is 16 amino acids long. The CDR3 loop is CASSPSGLAGVSEQFF. DNA for the CDR3: TGTGCCAGCAGTCCCTCCGGACTAGCGGGAGTCAGTGAGCAGTTCTTC.